The 30 T cell receptor beta chains listed next were all sequenced from one sample in a study of shared clonotypes between healthy human individuals. Only in-frame clones appear in the TCRdb table, and some are missing; sequencing was by immunoSEQ multiplex PCR. This table holds about a million clones, roughly 72% found once. Sequencing was performed on memory CD4+ T cells sorted from blood. The subset was: CD45RA-negative fraction. The receptors derive from a man between 18 and 35 years old in good health.

This clone was counted only a few times. The DNA of the CDR3 is TGTGCCAGCAGTGGTCCGGGACAATTCTCTGGGGCCAACGTCCTGACTTTC. Its translation: CASSGPGQFSGANVLTF. The rearrangement uses TRBV2 and TRBJ2-6, with D maybe TRBD1 (6 bases). Germline V gene data show CDR1 as SNHLY and CDR2 as FYNNEI. The CDR3 extends over 17 amino acids. The V and J ends lost 4 bases and 0 bases respectively, with 13 bases between them.

Worth noting for this clone: Other DNA sequences in the sample encode the same CDR3. The V and J genes are TRBV30 and TRBJ1-2, with D unresolved. Germline-derived CDR1 and CDR2 are GTSNPN and SVGIG (reference sequence). The CDR3 sequence is 11 residues long. Trimming took 2 bases from V and 7 from J, leaving 8 bases between them. CDR3 bases: TGTGCCTGGAGTCTAGGAAGTGGCTACACCTTC. Encoded protein: CAWSLGSGYTF.

This clone was detected only once. The J gene is TRBJ2-2, the V gene TRBV10-1; 8 positions match TRBD1. Germline-derived CDR1 and CDR2 are WNHNN and SYGVQD (reference sequence). The CDR3 is 16 residues long. With V trimmed by 2 bases and J by 6 bases, 8 bases remained unmatched. CDR3 nucleotide sequence: TGCGCCAGCAGTGAGCCAGGACAGGGAGGCCCCGGGGAGCTGTTTTTT. Protein sequence: CASSEPGQGGPGELFF.

The chain employs TRBV30 and TRBJ2-3, with TRBD2 matching 14 bases. Germline trimming cut 1 base from V and 3 bases from J; bases unmatched to any gene: 6. The CDR3 has 17 amino acids. The germline V gene encodes CDR1 GTSNPN and CDR2 SVGIG (reference sequence). The CDR3 region is CAWSGTWTSGRTDTQYF. Here the CDR3 DNA reads TGTGCCTGGAGTGGGACCTGGACTAGCGGGAGGACAGATACGCAGTATTTT.

The V gene is TRBV7-9, the J gene TRBJ2-2; D remains unclear. The ends were cut back, 4 bases at V and 1 base at J, with 10 bases in the middle. Per germline, CDR1 SEHNR and CDR2 FQNEAQ (reference sequence). This CDR3 has 15 amino acids. The CDR3 nucleotides are TGTGCCAGCAGCTCGGCCCCATTGAACACCGGGGAGCTGTTTTTT. It translates to CASSSAPLNTGELFF. Together with reference TRBV7-9 and TRBJ2-2, the CDR3 gives the full variable domain: DTGVSQNPRHKITKRGQNVTFRCDPISEHNRLYWYRQTLGQGPEFLTYFQNEAQLEKSRLLSDRFSAERPKGSFSTLEIQRTEQGDSAMYLCASSSAPLNTGELFFGEGSRLTVL.

This clone was detected only a few times. This chain links TRBV5-4 with TRBJ2-1, with D tentatively TRBD2 (6 bases). This CDR3 is 13 amino acids long. Trimming left V 4 bases short and J 7 bases short, with 12 bases between. The germline V gene has CDR1 SGHNT and CDR2 YYREEE (reference sequence). This chain's CDR3 is CASSTFGRNEQFF. Written as DNA, the CDR3 is TGTGCCAGCAGCACCTTTGGGAGGAATGAGCAGTTCTTC.

The chain links TRBV7-2 to TRBJ2-2, with D unresolved. Germline CDR1 SGHTA, CDR2 FQGNSA. The V gene lost 5 bases and the J gene lost 1 base, with 8 bases spanning the gap. The CDR3 has 14 amino acids. CDR3 in DNA: TGTGCCAGCAGCCCCCGTCGGAACACCGGGGAGCTGTTTTTT. It is translated as CASSPRRNTGELFF.

This sequence joins TRBV7-3 and TRBJ2-2; 7 nucleotides agree with TRBD1. From germline, CDR1 is SGHTA and CDR2 FQGTGA. V was clipped by 2 bases and J by 8 bases; unmatched bases: 11. CDR3 length: 16 residues. CDR3 nucleotide sequence: TGTGCCAGCAGCTTAGTGGACAGGCCCCAGGGAGGGGAGCTGTTTTTT. Its translation: CASSLVDRPQGGELFF.

The chain recombines TRBV11-2 with TRBJ1-3, with 8 nucleotides matching TRBD1. Trimming at V came to 6 bases and at J to 3 bases, leaving 10 bases not matched to a gene. Per the germline V gene, CDR1 is SGHAT and CDR2 is FQNNGV. The CDR3 totals 16 residues. CDR3 amino acids: CASSPGGQGGGNTIYF. The CDR3 DNA is TGTGCCAGCAGTCCTGGTGGACAGGGAGGTGGAAACACCATATATTTT.

The chain uses TRBV19 and TRBJ2-1; the D is unclear. V dropped 3 bases and J dropped 10 bases, with 16 bases sitting between them. Looked up from germline, CDR1 is LNHDA and CDR2 is SQIVND (reference sequence). There are 14 residues in the CDR3. The CDR3 DNA reads as TGTGCCAGTAGTATTCCGAGACCCCAGAGCGAGCAGTTCTTC. It yields the protein CASSIPRPQSEQFF.

The rearrangement links TRBV6-5 to TRBJ2-7; D might be TRBD1 or TRBD2, each matching 6 bases. CDR3 length: 15 residues. Per the germline V gene, CDR1 is MNHEY and CDR2 is SVGAGI. V dropped 4 bases and J dropped 3 bases, with 16 bases sitting between them. The CDR3 sequence: CASSSREGGLYEQYF. Here the CDR3 DNA reads TGTGCCAGCAGTTCCAGGGAAGGGGGGCTCTACGAGCAGTACTTC.

This chain connects TRBV6-6 to TRBJ2-5, with D perhaps matching TRBD1 or TRBD2 (7 bases each). Trimming shortened V by 2 bases and J by 4 bases, and 14 bases separated the two germline ends. This CDR3 comprises 15 residues. Germline CDR1 MNHNY, CDR2 SVGAGI (reference sequence). The CDR3 protein is CASSYRQGGGETQYF. The CDR3 DNA reads as TGTGCCAGCAGTTACCGGCAGGGGGGGGGAGAGACCCAGTACTTC.

The chain combines TRBV2 with TRBJ2-3; D possibly corresponds to TRBD2 (6 bases). This CDR3 has 15 residues. CDR1 and CDR2 (germline): SNHLY, FYNNEI. V dropped 6 bases and J dropped 4 bases, with 17 bases sitting between them. This CDR3 is CASSPSVGGADTQYF. In DNA, the CDR3 is TGTGCCAGCAGCCCCTCGGTCGGCGGGGCAGATACGCAGTATTTT. Supplemented by reference TRBV2 and TRBJ2-3, the full variable domain reads EPEVTQTPSHQVTQMGQEVILRCVPISNHLYFYWYRQILGQKVEFLVSFYNNEISEKSEIFDDQFSVERPDGSNFTLKIRSTKLEDSAMYFCASSPSVGGADTQYFGPGTRLTVL.

The chain uses TRBV4-3 and TRBJ2-5; perhaps TRBD2 as D (6 bases). Germline loops: CDR1 LGHNA, CDR2 YSLEER. With 4 bases removed from V and 3 bases from J, the gap between germline ends came to 15 bases. This CDR3 comprises 15 residues. CDR3 residues: CASSRRLVGEETQYF. DNA of the CDR3: TGCGCCAGCAGCCGCCGACTAGTTGGCGAAGAGACCCAGTACTTC.

The chain is built from TRBV5-1 and TRBJ2-3, with 7 bases lining up with TRBD2. CDR1 is SGHRS, CDR2 YFSETQ, per germline. The CDR3 runs 16 residues. J gave up 2 bases and V 4 bases, and 10 bases lay outside the gene matches. CDR3 coding DNA: TGCGCCAGCAGCGTCTCTAGCGGTGGGTACACAGATACGCAGTATTTT. Translating it yields CASSVSSGGYTDTQYF.

The chain uses TRBV15 and TRBJ1-2; 7 bases match TRBD1. Germline CDR1 reads LNHNV; CDR2 reads YYDKDF (reference sequence). Unmatched junction bases numbered 6, after V lost 0 bases and J lost 5 bases. This CDR3 has 15 amino acids. CDR3 DNA sequence: TGTGCCACCAGCAGAGAGGAGGGGGCGAGGTATGGCTACACCTTC. Amino acid sequence: CATSREEGARYGYTF.

The rearrangement uses TRBV5-6 and TRBJ2-4; D may be TRBD1 (7 bases). V lost 4 bases to trimming and J lost 4 bases, with 18 bases between them. The CDR3 totals 16 residues. Germline-derived CDR1 and CDR2 are SGHDT and YYEEEE. CDR3 in DNA: TGTGCCAGCAGCACCTGGCAGGGGGGAAGAAAAAACATTCAGTACTTC. The encoded protein is CASSTWQGGRKNIQYF.

The chain employs TRBV5-1 and TRBJ2-2; TRBD1 matches at 10 bases. This CDR3 is 14 amino acids long. CDR1 and CDR2 from the germline V gene are SGHRS and YFSETQ. V was pared by 4 bases and J by 7 bases, with 4 bases of the junction left unmatched. The CDR3 DNA reads TGCGCCAGCAGCCCGGGACAGGGGTTCGGGGAGCTGTTTTTT. Translation: CASSPGQGFGELFF.

The sample holds one count of this clone. CDR3 nucleotides: TGTGCCAGCAGCCCCCGACTAGCGCTAAACATTCAGTACTTC. This sequence encodes CASSPRLALNIQYF. The chain employs TRBV6-5 and TRBJ2-4; TRBD2 agrees at 8 bases. This CDR3 region has 14 residues. Trimming at V came to 6 bases and at J to 6 bases, leaving 7 bases not matched to a gene. Germline V gene data show CDR1 as MNHEY and CDR2 as SVGAGI.

The table lists this clone with a few counts. The chain employs TRBV7-2 and TRBJ1-5; D is ambiguous. Trimming shortened V by 6 bases and J by 1 base, and 13 bases separated the two germline ends. CDR3 length: 15 residues. Germline CDR1 is SGHTA and CDR2 is FQGNSA. The DNA for the CDR3 is TGTGCCAGCAGTCGGGTCCTAGGGAGCAATCAGCCCCAGCATTTT. Translation: CASSRVLGSNQPQHF.

The chain uses TRBV7-2 and TRBJ1-1, with TRBD1 matching 10 bases. With 5 bases clipped from V and 5 bases from J, the junction kept 8 bases outside the gene matches. The CDR3 is 15 amino acids. Germline CDR1 is SGHTA and CDR2 is FQGNSA. The CDR3 is CASSPTGTGATEAFF. CDR3 in DNA: TGTGCCAGCAGCCCAACCGGGACAGGGGCGACTGAAGCTTTCTTT.

V gene TRBV9 combines with J gene TRBJ2-7; 12 bases are a match to TRBD2. The CDR3 runs 15 residues. Germline lookup yields CDR1 SGDLS and CDR2 YYNGEE. V trimming: 4 bases; J trimming: 5 bases; junction bases outside the gene matches: 7. Written as DNA, the CDR3 is TGTGCCAGCAGCCCAACACTAGCGGGAGGCCACGAGCAGTACTTC. Protein sequence: CASSPTLAGGHEQYF. Full variable domain (rest looked up from reference TRBV9 and TRBJ2-7): DSGVTQTPKHLITATGQRVTLRCSPRSGDLSVYWYQQSLDQGLQFLIQYYNGEERAKGNILERFSAQQFPDLHSELNLSSLELGDSALYFCASSPTLAGGHEQYFGPGTRLTVT.

The J gene is TRBJ1-6, the V gene TRBV7-2; D gene unclear. The V gene's germline CDR1 is SGHTA and CDR2 FQGNSA. The CDR3 is 14 residues long. Deletions cut 5 bases from V and 4 bases from J, with 9 bases between. The CDR3 loop reads CASSQTWYNSPLHF. The CDR3 coding sequence is TGTGCCAGCAGCCAGACATGGTATAATTCACCCCTCCACTTT.

The V gene is TRBV7-3, the J gene TRBJ2-3; D is unclear. This CDR3 has 15 residues. V lost 5 bases, J lost 6 bases, and 18 bases lay in between. The germline gives CDR1 SGHTA, CDR2 FQGTGA. CDR3 coding DNA: TGTGCCAGCAGCCTACAAGCAGGTGCAGGTGATACGCAGTATTTT. This encodes CASSLQAGAGDTQYF.

The CDR3 coding sequence is TGTGCCAGCAGACTGACTAGCCGGAGCTCCTACAATGAGCAGTTCTTC. This translates into CASRLTSRSSYNEQFF. The chain links TRBV6-6 to TRBJ2-1; the match to TRBD2 covers 7 bases. Germline V lookup: CDR1 MNHNY, CDR2 SVGAGI (reference sequence). The CDR3 length is 16 residues. The trim removed 6 bases at V and 0 bases at J, leaving 8 bases unmatched.

This chain connects TRBV15 to TRBJ1-5, with D unresolved. CDR3 length equals 16 residues. V was clipped by 0 bases and J by 2 bases, with 11 bases between them. Looked up from germline, CDR1 is LNHNV and CDR2 is YYDKDF (reference sequence). CDR3 nucleotides: TGTGCCACCAGCAGAGATCAGATAGGCGGCAATCAGCCCCAGCATTTT. Residues: CATSRDQIGGNQPQHF.

This clone was seen once. The chain recombines TRBV7-2 with TRBJ2-3, with a weak D call TRBD2 (6 bases). Germline CDR1 is SGHTA and CDR2 is FQGNSA. Trimming cost V 5 bases and J 6 bases, with 15 bases left between them. The CDR3 sequence is 14 residues long. This CDR3 is CASSVPLRGDTQYF. The CDR3, as DNA: TGTGCCAGCAGCGTCCCCTTGCGGGGCGATACGCAGTATTTT.

The chain is built from TRBV7-2 and TRBJ2-1; 9 bases map to TRBD1. V trimming: 0 bases; J trimming: 9 bases; junction bases outside the gene matches: 9. This CDR3 spans 16 amino acids. Germline CDR1 is SGHTA and CDR2 is FQGNSA. In DNA, the CDR3 is TGTGCCAGCAGCTTAGCCGGGACAGGGAAGAGGATTGAGCAGTTCTTC. Its translation is CASSLAGTGKRIEQFF.

The rearrangement joins TRBV5-4 to TRBJ1-1; D remains ambiguous. Germline V CDR1 and CDR2: SGHNT, YYREEE (reference sequence). This CDR3 contains 14 residues. Between the trimmed V and J ends, which lost 1 base and 5 bases, there was a span of 12 bases. CDR3 in DNA: TGTGCCAGCAGCTTGTTTGTGGGGAAGACTGAAGCTTTCTTT. Protein product: CASSLFVGKTEAFF.

The CDR3 sequence is CASGIVGIEAFF. As DNA, the CDR3 is TGTGCCAGCGGTATAGTGGGGATTGAAGCTTTCTTT. The chain joins TRBV2 to TRBJ1-1; D gene unclear. From germline, CDR1 is SNHLY and CDR2 FYNNEI. This CDR3 is 12 amino acids long. Trimming took off 8 bases at V and 7 bases at J, with 14 bases between the two ends.